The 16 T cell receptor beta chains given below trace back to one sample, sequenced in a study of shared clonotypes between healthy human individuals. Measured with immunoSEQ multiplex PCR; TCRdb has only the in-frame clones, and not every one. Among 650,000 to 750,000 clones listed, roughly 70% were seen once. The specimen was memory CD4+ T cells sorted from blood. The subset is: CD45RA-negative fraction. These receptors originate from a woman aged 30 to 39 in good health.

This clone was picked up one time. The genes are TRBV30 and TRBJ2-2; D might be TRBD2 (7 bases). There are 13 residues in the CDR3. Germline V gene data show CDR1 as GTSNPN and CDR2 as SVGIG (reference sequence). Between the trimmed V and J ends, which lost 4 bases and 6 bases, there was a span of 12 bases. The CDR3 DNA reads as TGTGCCTGGATGGGGGGGCGGTCCGGGGAGCTGTTTTTT. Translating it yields CAWMGGRSGELFF.

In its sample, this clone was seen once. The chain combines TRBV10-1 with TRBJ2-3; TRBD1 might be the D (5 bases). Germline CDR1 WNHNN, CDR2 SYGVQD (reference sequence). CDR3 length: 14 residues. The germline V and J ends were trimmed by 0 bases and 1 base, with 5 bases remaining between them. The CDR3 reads CASSESGRTDTQYF. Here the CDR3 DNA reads TGCGCCAGCAGTGAGTCGGGGCGCACAGATACGCAGTATTTT.

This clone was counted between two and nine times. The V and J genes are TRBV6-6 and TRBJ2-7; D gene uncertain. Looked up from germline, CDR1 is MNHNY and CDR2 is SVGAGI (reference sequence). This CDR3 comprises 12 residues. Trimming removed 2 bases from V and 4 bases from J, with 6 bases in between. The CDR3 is CASSYGQYEQYF. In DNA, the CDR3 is TGTGCCAGCAGTTACGGGCAGTACGAGCAGTACTTC.

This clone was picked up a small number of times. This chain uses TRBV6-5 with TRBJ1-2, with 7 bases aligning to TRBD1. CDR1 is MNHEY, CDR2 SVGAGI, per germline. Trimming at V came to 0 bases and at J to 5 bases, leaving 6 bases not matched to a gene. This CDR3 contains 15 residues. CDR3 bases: TGTGCCAGCAGTTACTCACCAGGGGGGGTATATGGCTACACCTTC. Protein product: CASSYSPGGVYGYTF.

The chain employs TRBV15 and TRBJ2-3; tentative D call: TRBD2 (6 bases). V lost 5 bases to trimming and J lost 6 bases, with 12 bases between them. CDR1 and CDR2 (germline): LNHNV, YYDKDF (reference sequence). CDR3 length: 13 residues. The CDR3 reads CATSLNGGDTQYF. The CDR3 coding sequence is TGTGCCACCAGCCTGAATGGAGGGGATACGCAGTATTTT.

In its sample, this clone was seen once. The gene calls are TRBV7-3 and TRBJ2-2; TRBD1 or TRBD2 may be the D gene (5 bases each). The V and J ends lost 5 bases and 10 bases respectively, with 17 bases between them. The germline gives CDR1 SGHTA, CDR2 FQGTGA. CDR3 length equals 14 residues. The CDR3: CASSRPGTQTELFF. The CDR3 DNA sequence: TGTGCCAGCAGCCGCCCGGGGACCCAGACGGAGCTGTTTTTT.

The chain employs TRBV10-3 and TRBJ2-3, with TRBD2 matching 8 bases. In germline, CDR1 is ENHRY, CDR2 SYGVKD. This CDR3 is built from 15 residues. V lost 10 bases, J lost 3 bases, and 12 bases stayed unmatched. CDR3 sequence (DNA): TGTGCCACCTTACGACGGGAGGGGTTTACAGATACGCAGTATTTT. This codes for CATLRREGFTDTQYF.

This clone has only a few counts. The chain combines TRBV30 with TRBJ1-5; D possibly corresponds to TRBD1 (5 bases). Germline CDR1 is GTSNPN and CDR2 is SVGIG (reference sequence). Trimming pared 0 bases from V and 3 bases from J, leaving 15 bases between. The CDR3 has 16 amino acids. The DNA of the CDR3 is TGTGCCTGGAGTGTAACCTCGGGGGGACTCAATCAGCCCCAGCATTTT. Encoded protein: CAWSVTSGGLNQPQHF.

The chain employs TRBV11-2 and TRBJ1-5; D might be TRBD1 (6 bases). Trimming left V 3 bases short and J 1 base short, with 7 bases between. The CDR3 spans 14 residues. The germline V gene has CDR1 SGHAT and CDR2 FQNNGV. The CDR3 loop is CASSLGTSNQPQHF. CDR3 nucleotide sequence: TGTGCCAGCAGCTTGGGGACAAGCAATCAGCCCCAGCATTTT.

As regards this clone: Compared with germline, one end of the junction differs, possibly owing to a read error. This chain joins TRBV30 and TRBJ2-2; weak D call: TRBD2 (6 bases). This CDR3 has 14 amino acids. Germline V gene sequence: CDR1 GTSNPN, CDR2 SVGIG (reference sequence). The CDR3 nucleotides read TGTGCCAGGAGGGTGGACGTGAACACCGGGGAGCTGTTTTTT. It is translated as CARRVDVNTGELFF.

The CDR3 protein is CASSTEMGDTQYF. In nucleotides, the CDR3 is TGCGCCAGCAGCACGGAGATGGGGGATACGCAGTATTTT. The chain recombines TRBV5-1 with TRBJ2-3, with D hard to call. Between the trimmed V and J ends, which lost 4 bases and 6 bases, there was a span of 12 bases. Germline V lookup: CDR1 SGHRS, CDR2 YFSETQ. This CDR3 is 13 amino acids long.

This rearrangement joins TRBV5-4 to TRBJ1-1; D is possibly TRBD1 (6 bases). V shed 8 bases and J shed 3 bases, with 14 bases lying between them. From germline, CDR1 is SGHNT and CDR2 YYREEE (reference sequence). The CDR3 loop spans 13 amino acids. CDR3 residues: CASKGDMDTEAFF. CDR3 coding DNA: TGTGCCAGTAAGGGGGACATGGACACTGAAGCTTTCTTT.

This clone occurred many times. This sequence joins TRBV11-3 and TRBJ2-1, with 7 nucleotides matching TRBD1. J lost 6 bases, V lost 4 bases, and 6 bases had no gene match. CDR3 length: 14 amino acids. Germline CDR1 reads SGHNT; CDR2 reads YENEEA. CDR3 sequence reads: CASSSQGDLNEQFF. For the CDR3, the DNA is TGTGCCAGCAGCTCTCAGGGGGACCTCAATGAGCAGTTCTTC.

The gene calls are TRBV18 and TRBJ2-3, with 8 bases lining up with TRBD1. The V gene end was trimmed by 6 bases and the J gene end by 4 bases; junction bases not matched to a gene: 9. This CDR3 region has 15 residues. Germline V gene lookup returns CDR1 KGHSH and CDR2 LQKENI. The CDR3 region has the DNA TGTGCCAGCTCCGACTCCCAGGGGGCGGCAGATACGCAGTATTTT. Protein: CASSDSQGAADTQYF.

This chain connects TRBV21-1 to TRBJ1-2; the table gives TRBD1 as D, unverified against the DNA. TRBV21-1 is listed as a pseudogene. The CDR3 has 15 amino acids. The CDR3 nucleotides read TGTGCCAGCAGCAAAGAGAAGGGGACACTTTATGGCTACACCTTC. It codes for CASSKEKGTLYGYTF.

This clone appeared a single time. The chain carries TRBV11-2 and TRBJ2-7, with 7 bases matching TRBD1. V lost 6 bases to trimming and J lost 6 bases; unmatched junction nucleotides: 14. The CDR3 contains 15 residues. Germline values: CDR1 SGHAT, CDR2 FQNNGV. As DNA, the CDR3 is TGTGCCAGCAGACGCCCGGGACAGAATCCATTCGAGCAGTACTTC. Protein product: CASRRPGQNPFEQYF.